Each of the 9 T cell receptor beta chains below was sequenced from the same sample in a study of graft-versus-host responses after intestinal transplantation. Only in-frame clones appear in the TCRdb table, and some are missing; sequencing was by immunoSEQ multiplex PCR. The repertoire holds 15,000 to 20,000 clones, with 80% as singletons. Once graft tissue had been processed, intraepithelial and lamina propria lymphocytes were released. Sequenced here: ileum tissue, sampled about 100 days after intestinal transplant. These receptors were obtained from a human patient who received an intestinal transplant, so some T cells may come from the graft donor.

The chain is built from TRBV4-1 and TRBJ1-1; 9 positions agree with TRBD1. The germline V gene has CDR1 MGHRA and CDR2 YSYEKL. The CDR3 extends over 17 amino acids. V was clipped by 4 bases and J by 11 bases; unmatched bases: 20. The CDR3 region is CASSRITGGVFYPAAFF. CDR3 DNA sequence: TGCGCCAGCAGCCGTATAACAGGGGGCGTTTTTTATCCAGCTGCTTTCTTT.

The chain uses TRBV19 and TRBJ1-5; tentative D call: TRBD1 (5 bases). Trimming removed 7 bases from V and 3 bases from J, with 16 bases in between. Germline assignment: CDR1 LNHDA and CDR2 SQIVND (reference sequence). There are 15 residues in the CDR3. The CDR3 bases are TGTGCCAGTACCCTAGGACGGGGCCCCAATCAGCCCCAGCATTTT. It codes for CASTLGRGPNQPQHF.

This chain uses TRBV28 with TRBJ2-1, with D possibly matching TRBD2 (5 bases). Germline V gene sequence: CDR1 MDHEN, CDR2 SYDVKM. Deletions cut 2 bases from V and 4 bases from J, with 21 bases between. The CDR3 loop spans 18 amino acids. The CDR3 nucleotides are TGTGCCAGCAGTTTACTAAGGATCCGGACTTTTCCTTACAATGAGCAGTTCTTC. Its protein is CASSLLRIRTFPYNEQFF.

The chain joins TRBV4-1 to TRBJ1-2, with D possibly TRBD1 on 5 matching bases. Germline V gives CDR1 MGHRA, CDR2 YSYEKL. V dropped 8 bases and J dropped 6 bases, with 22 bases sitting between them. The length of the CDR3 is 15 residues. The CDR3 loop reads CASLYPIHGGDGYTF. The CDR3 DNA sequence: TGCGCCAGCCTATACCCGATACACGGGGGGGATGGCTACACCTTC.

This clone appeared a few times. The rearrangement links TRBV28 to TRBJ2-7; D not resolved. Germline V CDR1 and CDR2: MDHEN, SYDVKM. CDR3 length equals 12 residues. The germline V and J ends were trimmed by 2 bases and 3 bases, with 5 bases remaining between them. In DNA, the CDR3 is TGTGCCAGCAGTTTAGGGATCTACGAGCAGTACTTC. Translation: CASSLGIYEQYF.

The CDR3 region has the DNA TGCGCCAGCAGCCAACTCGGACTAGCGGGAGGAAAAGAGACCCAGTACTTC. Protein: CASSQLGLAGGKETQYF. This chain links TRBV4-1 with TRBJ2-5; 14 nucleotides line up with TRBD2. The CDR3 covers 17 residues. Unmatched junction bases numbered 5, after V lost 2 bases and J lost 3 bases. The germline V gene encodes CDR1 MGHRA and CDR2 YSYEKL.

This chain joins TRBV13 and TRBJ2-5; 8 nucleotides agree with TRBD2. The germline V gene encodes CDR1 PRHDT and CDR2 FYEKMQ (reference sequence). Trimming took 5 bases from V and 2 from J; bases not matched to a gene: 13. The CDR3 runs to 17 residues. The CDR3 protein is CASSGTLAAGGQETQYF. CDR3 in DNA: TGTGCCAGCAGCGGAACACTAGCGGCCGGCGGGCAAGAGACCCAGTACTTC.

This rearrangement joins TRBV28 to TRBJ2-5, with D perhaps TRBD2 (5 bases). The J call may be mistaken, given a closer DNA end match to TRBJ2-7. The CDR3 length is 15 residues. Germline CDR1 is MDHEN and CDR2 is SYDVKM. CDR3 residues: CASRRYGGSSYEQYF. In DNA, the CDR3 is TGTGCCAGCAGAAGATACGGTGGGAGCTCCTACGAGCAGTACTTC.

The chain couples TRBV6-5 to TRBJ2-1, with D unresolved. CDR1 and CDR2 (germline): MNHEY, SVGAGI. The CDR3 sequence is 13 residues long. Trimming stripped 0 bases from V and 4 bases from J, with 4 bases between. The CDR3 sequence is CASSYSYYNEQFF. The DNA of the CDR3 is TGTGCCAGCAGTTACTCGTATTACAATGAGCAGTTCTTC.